This T cell receptor (beta chain) was observed in a study of long-term antiretroviral therapy in people with HIV. The immunoSEQ assay was v3.0, run at survey level. Assay: immunoSEQ multiplex PCR; the TCRdb copy retains only in-frame clones and omits some. The data show nearly 20,000 clones, about 80% seen once. The clonotype was recovered from a woman aged 40 to 55 with HIV. Specimen: unsorted PBMCs, collected 0.2 years after starting antiretroviral therapy.

The DNA for the CDR3 is TGTGCCAGCAGCTCACTCCCCCTCACTGAAGCTTTCTTT. Its translation is CASSSLPLTEAFF. The chain is built from TRBV7-2 and TRBJ1-1; unclear D gene. V lost 4 bases, J lost 4 bases, and 10 bases lay in between. The CDR3 has 13 amino acids. CDR1 and CDR2 from the germline V gene are SGHTA and FQGNSA.